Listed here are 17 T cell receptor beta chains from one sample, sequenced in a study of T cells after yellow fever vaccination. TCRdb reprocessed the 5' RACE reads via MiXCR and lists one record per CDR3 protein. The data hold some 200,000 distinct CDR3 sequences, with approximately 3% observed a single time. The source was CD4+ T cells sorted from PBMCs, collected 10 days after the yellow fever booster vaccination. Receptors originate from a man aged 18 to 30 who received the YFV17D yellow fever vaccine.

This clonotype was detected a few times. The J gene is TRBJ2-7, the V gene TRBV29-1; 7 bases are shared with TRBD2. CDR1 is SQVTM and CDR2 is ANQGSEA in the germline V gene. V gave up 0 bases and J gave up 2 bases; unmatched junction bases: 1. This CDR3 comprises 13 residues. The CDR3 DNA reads TGCAGCGTTGAAGACCGGGGGGCCTACGAGCAGTACTTC. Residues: CSVEDRGAYEQYF.

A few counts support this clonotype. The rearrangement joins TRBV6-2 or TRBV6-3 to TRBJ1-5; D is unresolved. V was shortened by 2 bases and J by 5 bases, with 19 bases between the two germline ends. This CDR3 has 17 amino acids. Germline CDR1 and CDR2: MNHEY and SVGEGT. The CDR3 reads CASSYLGRRSRDQPQHF. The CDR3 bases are TGTGCCAGCAGTTACCTAGGAAGACGGTCTCGGGATCAGCCCCAGCATTTT.

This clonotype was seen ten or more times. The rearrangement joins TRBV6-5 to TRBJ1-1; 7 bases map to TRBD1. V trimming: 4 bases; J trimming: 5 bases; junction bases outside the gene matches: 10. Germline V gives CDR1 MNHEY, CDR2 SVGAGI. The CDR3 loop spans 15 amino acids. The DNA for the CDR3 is TGTGCCAGCAGTTTTGACAAACAGGGGAGGACTGAAGCTTTCTTT. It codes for CASSFDKQGRTEAFF.

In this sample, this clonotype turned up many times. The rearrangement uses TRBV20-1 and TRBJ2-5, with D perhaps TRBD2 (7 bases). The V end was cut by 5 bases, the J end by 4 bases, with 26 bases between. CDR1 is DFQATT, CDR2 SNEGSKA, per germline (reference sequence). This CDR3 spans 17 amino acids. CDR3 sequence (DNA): TGCAGTGCTCCCCCCGTGGACTCTAGGGGGGGGGGAGAGACCCAGTACTTC. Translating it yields CSAPPVDSRGGGETQYF.

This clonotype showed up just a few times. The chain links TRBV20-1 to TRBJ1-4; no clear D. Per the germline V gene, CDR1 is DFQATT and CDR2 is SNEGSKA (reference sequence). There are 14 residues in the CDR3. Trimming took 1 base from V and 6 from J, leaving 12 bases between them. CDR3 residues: CSARVSGWDEKLFF. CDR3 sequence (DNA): TGCAGTGCTAGAGTATCTGGTTGGGATGAAAAACTGTTTTTT.

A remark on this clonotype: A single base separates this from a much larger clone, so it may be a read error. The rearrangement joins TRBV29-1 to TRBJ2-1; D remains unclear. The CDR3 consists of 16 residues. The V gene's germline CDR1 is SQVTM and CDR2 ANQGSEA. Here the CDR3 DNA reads TGCAGCGTAACCCTCGGTGGGCCCGATTCCTTCAATGAGCAGTTCTTC. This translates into CSVTLGGPDSFNEQFF.

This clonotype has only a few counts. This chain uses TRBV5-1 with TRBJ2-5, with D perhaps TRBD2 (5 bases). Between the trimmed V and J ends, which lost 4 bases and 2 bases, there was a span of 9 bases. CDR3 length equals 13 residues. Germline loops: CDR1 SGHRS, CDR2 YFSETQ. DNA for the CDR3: TGCGCCAGCAGCCCGAGGGTGCAAGAGACCCAGTACTTC. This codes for CASSPRVQETQYF.

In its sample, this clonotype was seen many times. CDR3: CASSPRERTDTQYF. The CDR3 DNA reads as TGTGCCAGCTCACCACGAGAAAGAACAGATACGCAGTATTTT. J is TRBJ2-3 and V is TRBV18, with D unresolved. The CDR3 consists of 14 residues. Per germline, CDR1 KGHSH and CDR2 LQKENI. The V end was cut by 1 base, the J end by 3 bases, with 8 bases between.

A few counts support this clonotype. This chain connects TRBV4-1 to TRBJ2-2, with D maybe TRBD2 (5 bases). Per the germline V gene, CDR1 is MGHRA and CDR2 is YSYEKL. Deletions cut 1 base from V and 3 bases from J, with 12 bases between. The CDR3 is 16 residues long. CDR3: CASSQGSSEYTGELFF. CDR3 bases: TGCGCCAGCAGCCAAGGCAGTAGCGAGTACACCGGGGAGCTGTTTTTT.

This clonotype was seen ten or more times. CDR3 in amino acids: CASSLQSGREKLFF. The CDR3 region has the DNA TGTGCCAGCAGCCTACAGTCCGGGAGGGAAAAACTGTTTTTT. The V gene is TRBV7-9, the J gene TRBJ1-4; D not certain. This CDR3 contains 14 residues. CDR1 SEHNR and CDR2 FQNEAQ come from the germline V gene (reference sequence). V was shortened by 5 bases and J by 8 bases, with 15 bases between the two germline ends.

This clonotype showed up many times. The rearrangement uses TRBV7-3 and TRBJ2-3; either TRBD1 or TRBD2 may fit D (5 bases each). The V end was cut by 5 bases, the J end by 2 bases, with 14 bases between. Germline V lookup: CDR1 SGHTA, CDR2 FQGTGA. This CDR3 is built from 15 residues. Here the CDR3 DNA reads TGTGCCAGCAGCGTCGGGACCCATCCCACAGATACGCAGTATTTT. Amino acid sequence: CASSVGTHPTDTQYF.

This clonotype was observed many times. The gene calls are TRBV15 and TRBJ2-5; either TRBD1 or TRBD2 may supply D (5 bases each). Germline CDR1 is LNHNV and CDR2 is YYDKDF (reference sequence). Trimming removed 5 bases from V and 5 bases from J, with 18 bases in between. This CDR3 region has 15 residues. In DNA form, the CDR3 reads TGTGCCACCAGCGGCCGACATGTCGGGGCGGAGACCCAGTACTTC. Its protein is CATSGRHVGAETQYF.

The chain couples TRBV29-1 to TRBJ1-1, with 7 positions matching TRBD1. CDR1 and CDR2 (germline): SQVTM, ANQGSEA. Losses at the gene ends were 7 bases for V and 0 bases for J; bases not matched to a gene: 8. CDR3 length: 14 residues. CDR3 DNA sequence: TGCAGCGGGGAGACGGGACAGATGAACACTGAAGCTTTCTTT. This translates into CSGETGQMNTEAFF.

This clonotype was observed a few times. The CDR3, as DNA: TGTGCCAGCAGCCAAGGGTCAGGAAAAAACACAGATACGCAGTATTTT. Its translation: CASSQGSGKNTDTQYF. The V gene is TRBV4-2, the J gene TRBJ2-3, with no clear D. The CDR3 sequence is 16 residues long. The germline V gene has CDR1 LGHNA and CDR2 YNFKEQ. Trimming removed 1 base from V and 2 bases from J, with 13 bases in between.

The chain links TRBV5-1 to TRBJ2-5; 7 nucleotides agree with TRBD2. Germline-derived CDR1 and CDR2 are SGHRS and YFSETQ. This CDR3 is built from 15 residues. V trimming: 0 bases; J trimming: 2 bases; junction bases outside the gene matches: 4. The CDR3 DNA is TGCGCCAGCAGCTTGGGCTCTAGCGGTCAAGAGACCCAGTACTTC. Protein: CASSLGSSGQETQYF.

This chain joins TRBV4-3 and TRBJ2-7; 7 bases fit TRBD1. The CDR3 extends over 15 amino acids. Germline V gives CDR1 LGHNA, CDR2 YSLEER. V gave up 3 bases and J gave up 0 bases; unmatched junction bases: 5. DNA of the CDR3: TGCGCCAGCAGCCAGCAGACAGGGCGCTCCTACGAGCAGTACTTC. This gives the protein CASSQQTGRSYEQYF.

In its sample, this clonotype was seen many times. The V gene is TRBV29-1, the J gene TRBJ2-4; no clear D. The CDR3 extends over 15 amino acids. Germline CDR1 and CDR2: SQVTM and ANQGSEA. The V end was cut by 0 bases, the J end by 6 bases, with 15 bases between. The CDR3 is CSVEDLARAANIQYF. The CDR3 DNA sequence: TGCAGCGTTGAAGATCTTGCCCGCGCAGCAAACATTCAGTACTTC.